These 15 T cell receptor beta chains share one sample of origin, sequenced in a study of OX40 agonist ivuxolimab in advanced cancers. Generated by immunoSEQ multiplex PCR, the TCRdb table keeps only in-frame clones and is missing some. The table includes fewer than 50,000 clones, more than 80% detected once. The material sequenced was CD4+ or CD8+ T cells sorted from blood, taken in a trial of the OX40 agonist ivuxolimab. These receptors all come from an adult with an advanced solid tumor such as melanoma, head and neck, liver or kidney cancer.

The chain has TRBV5-6 and TRBJ2-7; 14 bases are a match to TRBD2. V was clipped by 6 bases and J by 6 bases; unmatched bases: 5. The CDR3 spans 14 residues. The germline gives CDR1 SGHDT, CDR2 YYEEEE. CDR3 nucleotides: TGTGCCAGCACCCCGACTAGCGGGAGGGGCGAGCAGTACTTC. This sequence encodes CASTPTSGRGEQYF.

The gene calls are TRBV5-5 and TRBJ1-2; 8 bases map to TRBD1. The CDR3 loop spans 17 amino acids. Germline V gives CDR1 SGHKS, CDR2 YYEKEE (reference sequence). V was pared by 0 bases and J by 3 bases, with 10 bases of the junction left unmatched. The CDR3 here is CASSLAGDRGDYYGYTF. CDR3 bases: TGTGCCAGCAGCTTGGCCGGTGACAGGGGCGATTACTATGGCTACACCTTC. Drawing the rest from reference TRBV5-5 and TRBJ1-2, the complete variable domain is DAGVTQSPTHLIKTRGQQVTLRCSPISGHKSVSWYQQVLGQGPQFIFQYYEKEERGRGNFPDRFSARQFPNYSSELNVNALLLGDSALYLCASSLAGDRGDYYGYTFGSGTRLTVV.

A remark on this clone: Germline and junction disagree at one end, which may indicate a read error. This sequence joins TRBV5-1 and TRBJ2-5, with D unclear. The CDR3 sequence is 12 residues long. Germline-derived CDR1 and CDR2 are SGHRS and YFSETQ. CDR3 in amino acids: CASSATPETQYF. The CDR3 coding sequence is TGTGCCAGCAGCGCGACTCCGGAGACCCAGTACTTC.

This chain links TRBV5-1 with TRBJ2-3; unclear D gene. Trimming took 4 bases from V and 2 from J, leaving 11 bases between them. Germline assignment: CDR1 SGHRS and CDR2 YFSETQ. This CDR3 is 14 amino acids long. CDR3 protein: CASSPGVLTDTQYF. CDR3 coding DNA: TGCGCCAGCAGCCCCGGAGTGCTCACAGATACGCAGTATTTT.

The chain links TRBV5-1 to TRBJ2-1; 7 bases are a match to TRBD2. With 3 bases clipped from V and 8 bases from J, the junction kept 11 bases outside the gene matches. Per germline, CDR1 SGHRS and CDR2 YFSETQ. CDR3 size: 15 residues. CDR3 DNA sequence: TGCGCCAGCAGCTCCCGGACTAGAGGGAGCGATGAGCAGTTCTTC. Protein product: CASSSRTRGSDEQFF.

This sequence joins TRBV30 and TRBJ2-1; 11 nucleotides match TRBD2. The germline V gene encodes CDR1 GTSNPN and CDR2 SVGIG (reference sequence). V shed 2 bases, J shed 4 bases, and the junction held 4 bases outside the gene matches. The CDR3 covers 15 residues. The CDR3 loop reads CAWSKLAGVYNEQFF. The CDR3 DNA sequence: TGTGCCTGGAGTAAACTAGCGGGGGTTTACAATGAGCAGTTCTTC.

This clone was detected a few times. The chain has TRBV29-1 and TRBJ2-1, with 10 bases fitting TRBD2. This CDR3 is built from 14 residues. J was trimmed by 7 bases and V by 6 bases; bases with no gene match: 9. Germline values: CDR1 SQVTM, CDR2 ANQGSEA. The DNA for the CDR3 is TGCAGCGTAAGGACTAGCGGCGGTAGGAATGAGCAGTTCTTC. This sequence encodes CSVRTSGGRNEQFF.

The chain employs TRBV4-2 and TRBJ2-5; the D is unclear. Trimming left V 0 bases short and J 5 bases short, with 7 bases between. CDR1 LGHNA and CDR2 YNFKEQ come from the germline V gene. The CDR3 runs 13 residues. CDR3 coding DNA: TGTGCCAGCAGCCAAGATCGCGGCGAGACCCAGTACTTC. Translated, it gives CASSQDRGETQYF.

This chain connects TRBV2 to TRBJ2-1; 7 bases are a match to TRBD2. This CDR3 has 15 amino acids. The germline CDR1 and CDR2 sequences are SNHLY and FYNNEI. J was trimmed by 6 bases and V by 6 bases; bases with no gene match: 11. The CDR3 DNA reads TGTGCCAGCAGCATTAGCGGGCCCGGGGGCAATGAGCAGTTCTTC. Its translation is CASSISGPGGNEQFF.

This chain connects TRBV7-6 to TRBJ2-7; D is undetermined. Germline V gene data show CDR1 as SGHVS and CDR2 as FNYEAQ. This CDR3 is built from 13 residues. V lost 4 bases, J lost 6 bases, and 13 bases lay in between. The CDR3, as DNA: TGTGCCAGCAGCTCTTCACACCTAACCGAGCAGTACTTC. Translating it yields CASSSSHLTEQYF.

The V and J genes are TRBV18 and TRBJ1-2; 9 bases map to TRBD1. With 6 bases clipped from V and 6 bases from J, the junction kept 2 bases outside the gene matches. This CDR3 has 12 residues. Per the germline V gene, CDR1 is KGHSH and CDR2 is LQKENI. The CDR3 DNA reads as TGTGCCAGCTCGCGGGACAGGGATGGCTACACCTTC. It is translated as CASSRDRDGYTF.

This chain connects TRBV14 to TRBJ2-1, with 12 nucleotides matching TRBD2. Looked up from germline, CDR1 is SGHDN and CDR2 is FVKESK. V lost 3 bases, J lost 1 base, and 4 bases stayed unmatched. The CDR3 consists of 17 residues. The CDR3 DNA is TGTGCCAGCAGCCAGAAGACTAGCGGGAGATCCTACAATGAGCAGTTCTTC. Translated, it gives CASSQKTSGRSYNEQFF.

This chain uses TRBV9 with TRBJ2-5; 11 bases map to TRBD2. The germline gives CDR1 SGDLS, CDR2 YYNGEE. Unmatched junction bases numbered 5, after V lost 4 bases and J lost 0 bases. CDR3 length: 16 residues. The CDR3 nucleotides are TGTGCCAGCAGCCTTCTTAGCGGGAGGGACCAAGAGACCCAGTACTTC. This codes for CASSLLSGRDQETQYF.

The chain has TRBV6-6 and TRBJ1-4, with D maybe TRBD1 (5 bases). The CDR3 contains 14 residues. V lost 5 bases and J 4 bases, leaving 11 bases between the germline ends. The germline V gene has CDR1 MNHNY and CDR2 SVGAGI (reference sequence). The CDR3 loop is CASSIQGNNEKLFF. The DNA for the CDR3 is TGTGCCAGCAGTATCCAGGGTAATAATGAAAAACTGTTTTTT.

The genes are TRBV5-1 and TRBJ1-3; D gene ambiguous. The CDR3 is 14 amino acids. Germline values: CDR1 SGHRS, CDR2 YFSETQ. The V and J ends lost 2 bases and 0 bases respectively, with 6 bases between them. CDR3 bases: TGCGCCAGCAGCTTCGAGTTCTCTGGAAACACCATATATTTT. Translation: CASSFEFSGNTIYF.